The T cell receptor beta chain described here comes from a study of cytomegalovirus exposure and HLA in healthy donors. Study outcomes and limitations: Over 150 TCR beta chains were listed as cytomegalovirus-associated.

There are 13 residues in the CDR3. V lost 1 base and J 2 bases, leaving 6 bases between the germline ends. Germline V lookup: CDR1 LNHDA, CDR2 SQIVND (reference sequence). Clones were sequenced by immunoSEQ multiplex PCR, and TCRdb holds only the in-frame ones, with some missing. In the table there are 45,000 to 70,000 clones, roughly 93% of which are singletons. Turning to this clone: Antigen specificity is unknown.

Source material: PBMCs. V is TRBV19 and J is TRBJ2-7; D is unresolved. The TCR originated in a woman aged 18-29 years in good health and CMV-seronegative. CDR3 DNA: TGTGCCAGTAGTATAGGACTCGCCTACGAGCAGTACTTC. Translated, it gives CASSIGLAYEQYF.